Listed below are T cell receptor beta chains from one sample, sequenced in a study of naive and memory T cell subsets. TCRdb processed the UMI-ligation and nested PCR reads anew with MiXCR; each CDR3 protein has one entry. The table shows roughly 97,000 distinct CDR3 sequences, with 14% occurring only once. Material for sequencing was naive CD8+ T cells from blood. These receptors came from a human donor in good health. Each CDR3 is given with its conserved first and last residue. A D gene is named only where the DNA matches it firmly. Expanded clones are given a class, and other clones once, few, many or no size at all.

j_call	d_call	v_call	cdr3_length	clone_size	cdr3_nt	cdr3_aa
TRBJ1-6	TRBD1	TRBV15	13	few	TGTGCCACCAGACAGGGGTTTAATTCACCCCTCCACTTT	CATRQGFNSPLHF
TRBJ2-3	TRBD2	TRBV6-5	15	many	TGTGCCAGCAGTTACAGCAGCGGGGGCACAGATACGCAGTATTTT	CASSYSSGGTDTQYF
TRBJ2-6	-	TRBV7-9	18	-	TGTGCCAGCAGCCCGCGGACGGGTTCTTCGCTGGGGGCCAACGTCCTGACTTTC	CASSPRTGSSLGANVLTF
TRBJ1-1	-	TRBV11-3	15	many	TGTGCCAGCAGCTTAAGGGGGGGAGAGAGGACTGAAGCTTTCTTT	CASSLRGGERTEAFF
TRBJ2-7	-	TRBV12-3/TRBV12-4	14	-	TGTGCCAGCAGTTTAGCTGCGAGGGCCTACGAGCAGTACTTC	CASSLAARAYEQYF
TRBJ2-7	-	TRBV7-3	14	few	TGTGCCAGCAGCTTAACTGGGGATGGCTACGAGCAGTACTTC	CASSLTGDGYEQYF
TRBJ2-1	TRBD2	TRBV11-3	17	-	TGTGCCAGCAGCTTAGAACTAGCGGGAGACTCCTACAATGAGCAGTTCTTC	CASSLELAGDSYNEQFF
TRBJ1-2	TRBD1	TRBV4-3	15	-	TGCGCCAGCAGCCAAGAGACAGGGGGCCACTATGGCTACACCTTC	CASSQETGGHYGYTF
TRBJ2-1	-	TRBV19	15	many	TGTGCCAGTAGTATAGACTCCGGCGGCAACAGGGTGGTGTTCTTC	CASSIDSGGNRVVFF
TRBJ2-1	TRBD2	TRBV4-1	19	-	TGCGCCAGCAGCCAAGCCGACTTGATGCCGGGAGGGGGGGCCAATGAGCAGTTCTTC	CASSQADLMPGGGANEQFF
TRBJ2-3	TRBD2	TRBV12-3/TRBV12-4	13	few	TGTGCCAGCAGCCCCCCACCGGGACTAGCTTTGTATTTT	CASSPPPGLALYF
TRBJ1-5	-	TRBV7-6	16	-	TGTGCCAGCAGCTTACGCCGCGGGGGGGGCAATCAGCCCCAGCATTTT	CASSLRRGGGNQPQHF
TRBJ1-6	TRBD1	TRBV4-3	16	many	TGCGCCAGCAGCCCGGACAGGGCAGCCTATAATTCACCCCTCCACTTT	CASSPDRAAYNSPLHF
TRBJ1-2	-	TRBV9	13	many	TGTGCCACAGGGCCTTCACTTGGCTATGGCTACACCTTC	CATGPSLGYGYTF
TRBJ1-1	-	TRBV20-1	16	-	TGCAGTGCTAGAGAGGCCCAGTTGTTTCTGAACACTGAAGCTTTCTTT	CSAREAQLFLNTEAFF
TRBJ2-3	-	TRBV7-2	12	few	TGTGCCAGCAGCTTAGCCACACCGTTTTTGTATTTT	CASSLATPFLYF
TRBJ2-2	-	TRBV6-2/TRBV6-3	16	many	TGTGCCAGCAGCCTGCCGACCGCGCTAGGCACCGGGGAGCTGTTTTTT	CASSLPTALGTGELFF
TRBJ2-1	TRBD2	TRBV10-3	15	few	TGTGCCATCAGTGCCACTAGCGGGGGATACAATGAGCAGTTCTTC	CAISATSGGYNEQFF
TRBJ1-5	TRBD1	TRBV28	15	few	TGTGCCAGTAGGATCCCGGACAGGGCGGATCAGCCCCAGCATTTT	CASRIPDRADQPQHF
TRBJ2-2	-	TRBV19	10	-	TGTGCCAGCAGGGCCGGGGAGCTGTTTTTT	CASRAGELFF
TRBJ2-7	TRBD2	TRBV12-3/TRBV12-4	14	-	TGTGCCAGCAGTTCCGGACTAGGTGACGACGAGCAGTACTTC	CASSSGLGDDEQYF
TRBJ2-1	TRBD2	TRBV12-3/TRBV12-4	16	few	TGTGCCAGCAGACCTAGCGGGAGGGCCGCGCCGAATGAGCAGTTCTTC	CASRPSGRAAPNEQFF
TRBJ2-1	TRBD2	TRBV5-8	11	few	TGTGCCATCGGGGGGTGGAATGAGCAGTTCTTC	CAIGGWNEQFF
TRBJ1-5	TRBD1	TRBV6-1	17	few	TGTGCCAGCAGTGAAGGGACAGGGGTCGTACTGAATCAGCCCCAGCATTTT	CASSEGTGVVLNQPQHF
TRBJ2-5	TRBD1	TRBV29-1	14	many	TGCAGCGGCACGGGACAGGGGAGACAAGAGACCCAGTACTTC	CSGTGQGRQETQYF
TRBJ1-1	-	TRBV29-1	11	many	TGCAGCGTCGTAGGTGGCACTGAAGCTTTCTTT	CSVVGGTEAFF
TRBJ2-7	TRBD2	TRBV9	16	few	TGTGCCAGCAGCTCAAAGATGGGCGGGGGGGAATACGAGCAGTACTTC	CASSSKMGGGEYEQYF